This passage covers 3 T cell receptor beta chains from one sample sequenced in a study of T cells in Graves' hyperthyroidism and ophthalmopathy. TCR beta CDR3 region amplification was performed from RNA transcripts. During a first-round RT-PCR of the TCR CDR3, the HTBI primer set was used. One entry per CDR3 protein results from TCRdb running MiXCR on the multiplex PCR reads. The data contain fewer than 350,000 distinct CDR3 sequences, 10% to 15% of them singletons. The sequencing input was blood. All receptors derive from a woman between 25 and 40 years old with Graves' hyperthyroidism that later progressed to Graves' ophthalmopathy.

This clonotype was found many times. The rearrangement uses TRBV12-3 or TRBV12-4 and TRBJ2-7, with D unresolved. CDR3 length: 11 amino acids. V was clipped by 3 bases and J by 7 bases, with 7 bases between them. The CDR3 is CASSFGREQYF. The CDR3 DNA sequence: TGTGCCAGCAGTTTTGGTAGGGAGCAGTACTTC.

This clonotype was seen many times. The CDR3, as DNA: TGTGCCAGCAGGGGGCCGACAGGCTACACAGATACGCAGTATTTT. Its translation is CASRGPTGYTDTQYF. V usage is TRBV28 and J usage is TRBJ2-3; D is possibly TRBD1 (6 bases). Between the trimmed V and J ends, which lost 6 bases and 2 bases, there was a span of 15 bases. The CDR3 has 15 amino acids. Per germline, CDR1 MDHEN and CDR2 SYDVKM. The variable domain in full, with the rest retrieved from reference TRBV28 and TRBJ2-3, is DVKVTQSSRYLVKRTGEKVFLECVQDMDHENMFWYRQDPGLGLRLIYFSYDVKMKEKGDIPEGYSVSREKKERFSLILESASTNQTSMYLCASRGPTGYTDTQYFGPGTRLTVL.

This clonotype was seen ten or more times. V is TRBV7-6 and J is TRBJ1-1; 11 bases agree with TRBD1. The CDR3 extends over 15 amino acids. V lost 5 bases and J lost 1; bases outside the gene matches: 3. Per germline, CDR1 SGHVS and CDR2 FNYEAQ. The CDR3 coding sequence is TGTGCCAGCAGCAGTGGACAGGGGGCGAACACTGAAGCTTTCTTT. Translation: CASSSGQGANTEAFF.